There are a few counts of the clone carrying this T cell receptor (beta chain). In germline, CDR1 is LGHNA, CDR2 YNFKEQ. Trimming cost V 1 base and J 2 bases, with 13 bases left between them. This CDR3 is built from 16 residues. Assay used: immunoSEQ multiplex PCR; TCRdb lists only in-frame clones, some missing. The repertoire holds some 19,000 clones, with 80% to 90% as singletons. The sample originates from a study of T cell changes during pregnancy in multiple sclerosis. This clonotype was sampled from a female donor in good health, enrolled as a control in a pregnancy study. The sample was CD8+ T cells from peripheral blood mononuclear cells, taken after pregnancy. This rearrangement joins TRBV4-2 to TRBJ2-3; tentative D call: TRBD1 (6 bases). The CDR3 loop is CASSQVRDTITDTQYF. The CDR3 DNA follows: TGTGCCAGCAGCCAAGTCCGGGACACCATCACAGATACGCAGTATTTT.